This TCR beta chain was sequenced for a study of technical replicates of blood from several donors. The V gene lost 5 bases and the J gene lost 5 bases, with 19 bases spanning the gap. Germline V gene lookup returns CDR1 SEHNR and CDR2 FQNEAQ (reference sequence). The CDR3 spans 15 residues. Sequencing was performed with immunoSEQ multiplex PCR; in TCRdb, only in-frame clones are kept and a portion is missing. The sample gives approximately 78,000 clones, less than 97% of which show up once; 0.24% is in the top ten. This TCR was sampled from a human donor in good health. Sequencing was done on a sample of T cells isolated from PBMCs. The chain is built from TRBV7-9 and TRBJ2-7; D perhaps matches TRBD1 (5 bases). The CDR3 protein is CASSPRKGPAHEQYF. As DNA, the CDR3 is TGTGCCAGCAGCCCGCGTAAGGGGCCTGCACACGAGCAGTACTTC.